The clone carrying this TCR beta chain was seen at least ten times. Its antigen is undetermined. The data originate from a study of human T cells and chemical hapten exposure. The wider study: Chiefly women, the patients showed alopecia areata, totalis or universalis.

The time point is: patch test 1, 2 weeks after DPC sensitization. As to treatment: therapeutic diphenylcyclopropenone sensitization with weekly scalp DPC. Drawing of blood took place ahead of applying each patch test. One entry per CDR3 protein results from TCRdb running MiXCR on the RACE reads. The table has around 69,000 distinct CDR3 sequences, more than 8% seen once. Findings and caveats of the study: TCRs whose frequency exceeded 1 in 1000 remained the same following DPC sensitization.

This CDR3 region has 14 residues. Trimming shortened V by 5 bases and J by 10 bases, and 20 bases separated the two germline ends. Germline assignment: CDR1 SEHNR and CDR2 FQNEAQ (reference sequence). The specimen comprised whole blood, sampled in connection with sensitization to the hapten diphenylcyclopropenone (DPC). The chain joins TRBV7-9 to TRBJ1-2, with a possible D match to TRBD1 (6 bases). The receptor was isolated from a woman in her thirties or forties with alopecia areata. Some clones in this sample may be carry-over from other donors' samples. As DNA, the CDR3 is TGTGCCAGCAGCGGACTCCGGGACATCCAATACTACACCTTC. Protein product: CASSGLRDIQYYTF.